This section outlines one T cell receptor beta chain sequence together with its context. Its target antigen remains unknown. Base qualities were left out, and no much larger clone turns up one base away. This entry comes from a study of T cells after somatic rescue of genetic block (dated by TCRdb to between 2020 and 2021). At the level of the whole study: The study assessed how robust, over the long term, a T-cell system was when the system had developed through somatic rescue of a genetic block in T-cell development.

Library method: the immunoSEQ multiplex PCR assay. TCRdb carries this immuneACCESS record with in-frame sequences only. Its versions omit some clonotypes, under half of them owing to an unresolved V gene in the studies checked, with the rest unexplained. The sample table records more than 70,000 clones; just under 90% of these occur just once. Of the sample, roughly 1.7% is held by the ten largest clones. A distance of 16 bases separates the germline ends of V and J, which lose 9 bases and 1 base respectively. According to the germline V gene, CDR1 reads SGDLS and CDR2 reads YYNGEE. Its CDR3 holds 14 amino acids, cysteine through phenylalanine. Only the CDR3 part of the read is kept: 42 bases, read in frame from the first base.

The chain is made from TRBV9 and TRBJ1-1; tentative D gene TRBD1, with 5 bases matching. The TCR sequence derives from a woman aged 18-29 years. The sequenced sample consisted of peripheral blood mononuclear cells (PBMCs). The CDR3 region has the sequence CATSPARANTEAFF. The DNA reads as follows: TGTGCCACATCCCCTGCCAGGGCGAACACTGAAGCTTTCTTT.